This TCR beta chain was captured in a study of T-cell memory formation after mild COVID-19. Study information: The TCR clusters were mostly specific to one donor.

Findings and limits, study-wide: Prior to infection, memory already included some responding clones, suggesting cross-reactive memory joined. Specificity for SARS-CoV-2 was not confirmed among the second-wave clones peaking on day 37. Contracting clones, day 15 to 85, had balanced CD4/CD8, and later expanders favored CD4+.

Germline CDR1 is KGHSH and CDR2 is LQKENI. The V end was cut by 3 bases, the J end by 0 bases, with 6 bases between. This CDR3 spans 13 amino acids. As concerns this clonotype: Its target is not known.

TCRdb analysed the 5' RACE reads with MiXCR anew, one entry per CDR3 protein. Among about 200,000 distinct CDR3 sequences, 9% to 10% were seen once, and the ten largest hold 3.5%. This chain joins TRBV18 and TRBJ2-7; D gene ambiguous. Sequenced material: PBMCs or a T cell subset sorted from them (not recorded which). This clonotype originated in a young man who had mild COVID-19 (a few samples of this study predate the infection). Cell type and time point are not known. Here the CDR3 reads CASSPYRSYEQYF. CDR3 coding DNA: TGTGCCAGCTCACCCTATCGCTCCTACGAGCAGTACTTC.